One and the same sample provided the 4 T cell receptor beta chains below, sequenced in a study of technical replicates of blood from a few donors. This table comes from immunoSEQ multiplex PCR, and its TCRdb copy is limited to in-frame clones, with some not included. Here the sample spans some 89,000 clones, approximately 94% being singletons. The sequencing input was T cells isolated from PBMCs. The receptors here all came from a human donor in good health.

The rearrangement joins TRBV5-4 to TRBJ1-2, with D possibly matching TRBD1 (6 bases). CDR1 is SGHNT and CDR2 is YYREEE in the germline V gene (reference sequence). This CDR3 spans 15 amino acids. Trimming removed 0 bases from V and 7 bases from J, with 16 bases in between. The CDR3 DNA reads TGTGCCAGCAGCTTGGGCGTTGTGGGGGCTCTTGGCTACACCTTC. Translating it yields CASSLGVVGALGYTF.

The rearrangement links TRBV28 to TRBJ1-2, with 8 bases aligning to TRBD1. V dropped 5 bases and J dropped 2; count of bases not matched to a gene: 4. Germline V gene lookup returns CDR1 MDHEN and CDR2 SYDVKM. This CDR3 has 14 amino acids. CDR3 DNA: TGTGCCAGCAGTACTGGACAGGGCAACTATGGCTACACCTTC. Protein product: CASSTGQGNYGYTF.

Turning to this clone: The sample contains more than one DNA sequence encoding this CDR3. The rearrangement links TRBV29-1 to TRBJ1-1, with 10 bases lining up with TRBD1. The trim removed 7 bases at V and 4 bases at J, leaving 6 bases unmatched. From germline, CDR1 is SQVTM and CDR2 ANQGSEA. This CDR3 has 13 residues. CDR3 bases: TGCAGCGGTAGACAGGGGGCGGGCACTGAAGCTTTCTTT. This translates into CSGRQGAGTEAFF.

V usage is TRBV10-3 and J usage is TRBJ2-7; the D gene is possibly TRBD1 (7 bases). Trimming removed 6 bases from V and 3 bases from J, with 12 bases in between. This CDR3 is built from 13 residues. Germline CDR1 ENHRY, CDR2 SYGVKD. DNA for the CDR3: TGTGCCATCAGCCCGCGGGACAGCTACGAGCAGTACTTC. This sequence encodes CAISPRDSYEQYF.